The clone carrying this TCR beta chain was found many times. What it recognizes is unknown. The source of the sample is a study of metastatic and nonmetastatic thyroid tumors. Study-wide background: Repertoires from malignant and benign thyroid patients were compared across blood and tumor or nodule tissue. Study-wide results and limits: For both blood and tumor, malignant thyroid tumors reportedly showed significantly higher TCR beta diversity than benign nodules did.

V was cut by 0 bases and J by 2 bases, with 11 bases left in between. The germline CDR1 and CDR2 sequences are LGHNA and YNFKEQ. The CDR3 is 16 amino acids. Until they underwent thyroid surgery, no patient had received any treatment. MiXCR was used by TCRdb to re-call the PCR reads. This table has some 64,000 clones, less than 5% appearing once. The J gene is TRBJ1-5, the V gene TRBV4-2; tentative D call: TRBD1 (5 bases). Specimen: blood. The sequence came from a female donor with papillary thyroid cancer or a benign thyroid nodule (not recorded which). Some clones in this sample may be carry-over from other donors' samples. The CDR3 nucleotides are TGTGCCAGCAGCCAAGAGGGGGGTCGGGGCAATCAGCCCCAGCATTTT. Its protein product is CASSQEGGRGNQPQHF.